Below are 26 T cell receptor beta chains sequenced from a single sample in a study of T cell responses to AZD1222 COVID-19 vaccine. Generated by immunoSEQ multiplex PCR, the TCRdb table keeps only in-frame clones and is missing some. The sample lists under 300,000 clones; approximately 93% were seen once. This specimen consisted of peripheral blood, obtained on day 0 of AZD1222 vaccination. These receptors were taken from an adult in good health.

The CDR3 loop is CASSSYRGQVYGYTF. The CDR3 DNA reads TGTGCCAGCAGTTCCTACAGGGGGCAGGTGTATGGCTACACCTTC. V gene TRBV6-2 or TRBV6-3 combines with J gene TRBJ1-2; 9 nucleotides match TRBD1. Germline CDR1 is MNHEY and CDR2 is SVGEGT. The V gene end was trimmed by 4 bases and the J gene end by 5 bases; junction bases not matched to a gene: 8. This CDR3 has 15 residues.

A remark on this clone: The same CDR3 can be traced to other DNA sequences in this sample. V usage is TRBV5-1 and J usage is TRBJ1-4, with a tentative D call TRBD1 (5 bases). This CDR3 has 14 residues. The V gene lost 2 bases and the J gene lost 1 base, with 6 bases spanning the gap. Germline-derived CDR1 and CDR2 are SGHRS and YFSETQ. The CDR3 region is CASSFGGTNEKLFF. The CDR3 DNA sequence: TGCGCCAGCAGCTTCGGGGGAACTAATGAAAAACTGTTTTTT.

The V call is TRBV4-3, the J call TRBJ1-1; possible D gene TRBD1, 5 bases. There are 15 residues in the CDR3. Per germline, CDR1 LGHNA and CDR2 YSLEER. Trimming removed 4 bases from V and 4 bases from J, with 16 bases in between. The CDR3 spells CASSLRAPRGTEAFF. The CDR3 coding sequence is TGCGCCAGCAGCCTCCGGGCACCTAGGGGCACTGAAGCTTTCTTT.

This sequence joins TRBV7-2 and TRBJ1-5, with TRBD1 as a possible D gene (5 bases). Looked up from germline, CDR1 is SGHTA and CDR2 is FQGNSA. Trimming removed 5 bases from V and 2 bases from J, with 13 bases in between. This CDR3 has 15 residues. CDR3 in DNA: TGTGCCAGCAGCCGGGACTCCGAAGGCAATCAGCCCCAGCATTTT. Its translation is CASSRDSEGNQPQHF.

This sequence joins TRBV27 and TRBJ2-7; 11 bases line up with TRBD2. V dropped 6 bases and J dropped 2; count of bases not matched to a gene: 9. Germline V gene lookup returns CDR1 MNHEY and CDR2 SMNVEV (reference sequence). This CDR3 has 16 amino acids. The CDR3 protein is CASRRGGTSGAYEQYF. CDR3 DNA: TGTGCCAGCAGGAGGGGTGGGACTAGCGGAGCCTACGAGCAGTACTTC.

The chain joins TRBV2 to TRBJ1-1; the D gene is possibly TRBD1 (5 bases). This CDR3 has 14 residues. Trimming cost V 7 bases and J 3 bases, with 15 bases left between them. Germline-derived CDR1 and CDR2 are SNHLY and FYNNEI. The CDR3 loop is CASTHEGHDTEAFF. Here the CDR3 DNA reads TGTGCCAGCACGCATGAGGGGCACGACACTGAAGCTTTCTTT.

This clone was seen once. The CDR3 coding sequence is TGTGCCAGCATCCTTCTCCGGGCAGGGTGGACTGAAGCTTTCTTT. Protein product: CASILLRAGWTEAFF. This chain uses TRBV5-8 with TRBJ1-1; TRBD1 might be the D (5 bases). Germline V lookup: CDR1 SGHTS, CDR2 YDEGEE. The CDR3 covers 15 residues. V was clipped by 6 bases and J by 5 bases, with 20 bases between them.

The CDR3 spells CASSSQGQLIQETQYF. The CDR3 nucleotides are TGTGCCAGTAGCTCCCAGGGACAACTGATCCAAGAGACCCAGTACTTC. The chain is built from TRBV19 and TRBJ2-5; possibly TRBD1 for D (6 bases). Germline CDR1 and CDR2: LNHDA and SQIVND (reference sequence). V lost 6 bases to trimming and J lost 1 base, with 18 bases between them. This CDR3 comprises 16 residues.

This clone was detected only once. The rearrangement uses TRBV5-1 and TRBJ2-3, with D perhaps matching TRBD1 or TRBD2 (5 bases each). The CDR3 is made up of 14 amino acids. V was pared by 4 bases and J by 2 bases, with 11 bases between. Germline values: CDR1 SGHRS, CDR2 YFSETQ. CDR3 bases: TGCGCCAGCAGCGGGACCAGCCCCACAGATACGCAGTATTTT. Translated: CASSGTSPTDTQYF.

The chain carries TRBV27 and TRBJ2-1, with D possibly being TRBD2 (5 bases). The V and J ends lost 5 bases and 14 bases respectively, with 19 bases between them. The germline V gene encodes CDR1 MNHEY and CDR2 SMNVEV (reference sequence). The CDR3 consists of 13 residues. CDR3 sequence (DNA): TGTGCCAGCAGTCTTGGTGAAGGGCGGGCCGAGTTCTTC. This sequence encodes CASSLGEGRAEFF.

V gene TRBV24-1 combines with J gene TRBJ2-1; a possible D gene is TRBD2 (6 bases). Trimming cost V 5 bases and J 9 bases, with 13 bases left between them. Germline V CDR1 and CDR2: KGHDR, SFDVKD. The CDR3 has 13 residues. CDR3 loop: CATSGIGGSEQFF. The CDR3 DNA is TGTGCCACCAGTGGGATCGGAGGGTCTGAGCAGTTCTTC.

The chain joins TRBV7-9 to TRBJ2-2; TRBD1 aligns across 8 bases. This CDR3 spans 16 amino acids. CDR1 SEHNR and CDR2 FQNEAQ come from the germline V gene (reference sequence). The V segment lost 6 bases and the J segment 2 bases; nucleotides outside the gene matches: 8. The CDR3 sequence is CASRRGQGKNTGELFF. In DNA form, the CDR3 reads TGTGCCAGCAGACGAGGACAGGGAAAAAACACCGGGGAGCTGTTTTTT.

The gene calls are TRBV29-1 and TRBJ2-7; 7 bases fit TRBD1. Germline V CDR1 and CDR2: SQVTM, ANQGSEA. CDR3 length equals 13 residues. The ends lost 8 bases at V and 0 bases at J; junction bases unmatched: 7. This chain's CDR3 is CSTRDRLSYEQYF. As DNA, the CDR3 is TGCAGCACCCGGGACAGACTCTCCTACGAGCAGTACTTC.

This clone was detected once. The chain employs TRBV6-2 or TRBV6-3 and TRBJ2-7; 7 bases are shared with TRBD1. The V gene end was trimmed by 0 bases and the J gene end by 3 bases; junction bases not matched to a gene: 2. This CDR3 comprises 14 residues. Germline V gene lookup returns CDR1 MNHEY and CDR2 SVGEGT. CDR3 DNA sequence: TGTGCCAGCAGTTACTCAGGGACAGACTACGAGCAGTACTTC. Encoded protein: CASSYSGTDYEQYF.

The CDR3 nucleotides read TGCGCCAGCAGCCCCCAGGCCGGGACCGGGGAGCTGTTTTTT. Its protein product is CASSPQAGTGELFF. The chain employs TRBV4-1 and TRBJ2-2; D gene unclear. The length of the CDR3 is 14 residues. V was trimmed by 4 bases and J by 5 bases, leaving 11 bases between them. The germline gives CDR1 MGHRA, CDR2 YSYEKL.

V gene TRBV2 combines with J gene TRBJ1-5, with 8 bases identical to TRBD1. Germline trimming cut 6 bases from V and 7 bases from J; bases unmatched to any gene: 8. The length of the CDR3 is 14 residues. Germline loops: CDR1 SNHLY, CDR2 FYNNEI. The CDR3 region has the DNA TGTGCCAGCAGCTGGACAGGGTGGGAACAGCCCCAGCATTTT. This codes for CASSWTGWEQPQHF. Based on the CDR3 plus reference TRBV2 and TRBJ1-5, the full variable domain is EPEVTQTPSHQVTQMGQEVILRCVPISNHLYFYWYRQILGQKVEFLVSFYNNEISEKSEIFDDQFSVERPDGSNFTLKIRSTKLEDSAMYFCASSWTGWEQPQHFGDGTRLSIL.

This chain links TRBV5-4 with TRBJ2-2; 10 bases line up with TRBD1. This CDR3 has 17 amino acids. Germline V gene lookup returns CDR1 SGHNT and CDR2 YYREEE (reference sequence). With 6 bases clipped from V and 3 bases from J, the junction kept 11 bases outside the gene matches. The CDR3 sequence is CASTKGPGQGYTGELFF. CDR3 nucleotides: TGTGCCAGCACCAAAGGACCGGGACAGGGGTACACCGGGGAGCTGTTTTTT.

The rearrangement uses TRBV28 and TRBJ2-7; 10 bases align to TRBD1. Germline loops: CDR1 MDHEN, CDR2 SYDVKM. V lost 6 bases, J lost 4 bases, and 15 bases stayed unmatched. The CDR3 sequence is 17 residues long. CDR3 nucleotide sequence: TGTGCCAGCAGCACGCCCGTCGGGACAGGGGTTTCATACGAGCAGTACTTC. Translation gives CASSTPVGTGVSYEQYF.

This chain links TRBV6-5 with TRBJ1-4; TRBD1 matches at 8 bases. V was pared by 6 bases and J by 10 bases, with 7 bases of the junction left unmatched. Germline V gene data show CDR1 as MNHEY and CDR2 as SVGAGI. The CDR3 is 13 residues long. CDR3 sequence reads: CASSRGQGGKLFF. In nucleotides, the CDR3 is TGTGCCAGCAGCCGAGGACAGGGCGGAAAACTGTTTTTT.

For this clone: The sample has other DNA sequences that encode this CDR3 too. The chain employs TRBV3-1 (or the pseudogene TRBV3-2) and TRBJ2-7, with D possibly TRBD1 on 6 matching bases. V lost 1 base, J lost 0 bases, and 7 bases lay in between. Looked up from germline, CDR1 is LGHDT and CDR2 is YNNKEL (reference sequence). CDR3 length: 14 residues. The CDR3, as DNA: TGTGCCAGCAGCCAAGGGACAGCCTCCTACGAGCAGTACTTC. Translation: CASSQGTASYEQYF.

The CDR3 region is CASSLFWTSGEQTFGTQYF. In nucleotides, the CDR3 is TGTGCCAGCAGCTTGTTTTGGACTAGCGGGGAGCAAACTTTTGGGACCCAGTACTTC. The J gene is TRBJ2-5, the V gene TRBV5-6; 12 positions match TRBD2. The CDR3 is 19 residues long. Germline V gene sequence: CDR1 SGHDT, CDR2 YYEEEE. Losses at the gene ends were 1 base for V and 7 bases for J; bases not matched to a gene: 17.

This clone was seen a single time. The chain combines TRBV6-5 with TRBJ1-3; D gene uncertain. Trimming took off 9 bases at V and 4 bases at J, with 7 bases between the two ends. Germline V lookup: CDR1 MNHEY, CDR2 SVGAGI. The CDR3 loop spans 11 amino acids. The CDR3 region is CASSEGNTIYF. DNA of the CDR3: TGTGCCAGTTCTGAGGGAAACACCATATATTTT.

This chain uses TRBV12-5 with TRBJ2-5; 10 positions agree with TRBD2. The germline gives CDR1 LGHNT, CDR2 FRNRAP. The junction had 4 bases not matched to a gene; V was cut back by 1 base and J by 2 bases. This CDR3 has 16 residues. The DNA for the CDR3 is TGTGCTAGTGGTTTGGGCCTAGCGGGAGTACAAGAGACCCAGTACTTC. It translates to CASGLGLAGVQETQYF.

The chain recombines TRBV2 with TRBJ2-6; 7 bases line up with TRBD2. Per the germline V gene, CDR1 is SNHLY and CDR2 is FYNNEI. J was trimmed by 0 bases and V by 5 bases; bases with no gene match: 4. The CDR3 length is 16 residues. The CDR3 DNA reads as TGTGCCAGCAGTAAGCGGGGACCCTCTGGGGCCAACGTCCTGACTTTC. This codes for CASSKRGPSGANVLTF.

The V call is TRBV12-3 or TRBV12-4, the J call TRBJ1-1; TRBD1 is a possible D gene (5 bases). The CDR3 extends over 13 amino acids. V shed 1 base and J shed 5 bases, with 8 bases lying between them. The CDR3 protein is CASSLGRATEAFF. Here the CDR3 DNA reads TGTGCCAGCAGTTTAGGCAGGGCGACTGAAGCTTTCTTT.

The V call is TRBV7-2, the J call TRBJ1-2; weak D call: TRBD1 (5 bases). The CDR3 is 14 amino acids. Germline CDR1 is SGHTA and CDR2 is FQGNSA. The V and J ends lost 0 bases and 4 bases respectively, with 9 bases between them. In DNA form, the CDR3 reads TGTGCCAGCAGCTTAGCCAGTGGGGGCTATGGCTACACCTTC. It yields the protein CASSLASGGYGYTF.